The clone carrying this T cell receptor (beta chain) came up once. These data come from a study of blood T cell repertoires in COVID-19. As for the study in general: PBMCs, B-cell-depleted T cells, or T cells were the source of the cDNA or gDNA that made up the material.

Source study methods: Reference gene primers were amplified, and this amplification served to estimate nucleated cell counts. Measured with immunoSEQ multiplex PCR; TCRdb has only the in-frame clones, and not every one. Clonal size and the V and J genes are those of that table, whereas D and trimming came from the DNA. The sample has 200,000 to 250,000 clones, almost 85% seen once. V lost 3 bases and J lost 9, with 15 bases in between. The CDR3 is made up of 14 amino acids. Germline V gives CDR1 LNHDA, CDR2 SQIVND (reference sequence). This sequence originates from a woman between 45 and 60 years old with active or convalescent COVID-19. The J gene is TRBJ2-4, the V gene TRBV19; the D gene is possibly TRBD1 (6 bases). Sequencing used peripheral blood. DNA for the CDR3: TGTGCCAGTAGTATTAGGAGTCCCAGGGGCATTCAGTACTTC. This codes for CASSIRSPRGIQYF.